The T cell receptor beta chain described here comes from a study of shared clonotypes between healthy human individuals. A word on this clone: The antigen is unknown.

Study-level results: Relative to memory subsets, naive subsets generally showed larger estimated richness.

Splitting the CD4+ cells yielded a CD45RA+ naive subset and a CD45RA-negative memory subset. The CDR3 extends over 15 amino acids. When replicate PCRs were run on sorted subsets, they used around 200 ng DNA, 30,000 to 35,000 T cell genomes. Generated by immunoSEQ multiplex PCR, the TCRdb table keeps only in-frame clones and is missing some. The sample contains about a million clones, about 75% of which appear only once. Sequences were obtained from memory CD4+ T cells sorted from blood. The subset was: CD45RA-negative fraction. The J gene is TRBJ2-7, the V gene TRBV21-1; the D call TRBD1 from the table was never checked on the DNA. TRBV21-1 is tagged as a pseudogene. The source is a man between 18 and 35 years old in good health. DNA for the CDR3: TGTGCCAGCAGCAGGTTCGACAGGGGAACCTACGAGCAGTACTTC. Amino acid sequence: CASSRFDRGTYEQYF.